The following is a T cell receptor (beta chain) sequence with its context. The data are from a study of cytomegalovirus exposure and HLA in healthy donors. Both 60 Vbeta primers and 13 Jbeta primers went into the PCR. Sequencing was performed with immunoSEQ multiplex PCR; in TCRdb, only in-frame clones are kept and a portion is missing. This table has about 170,000 clones, approximately 65% appearing once. This CDR3 comprises 16 residues. The receptor's source is a man aged 35 to 55 in good health and CMV-seronegative. The chain recombines TRBV21-1 with TRBJ1-2; TRBD1, the D gene given by the table, was not confirmed from the DNA. TRBV21-1 constitutes a pseudogene. The sample comprised PBMCs. CDR3 sequence (DNA): TGTGCCAGCAGCAAAGGTCCGCAGGGCGCCAACTATGGCTACACCTTC. Encoded protein: CASSKGPQGANYGYTF.